This T cell receptor (beta chain) was identified during a study of glioma-infiltrating T cells. General study findings and limits: Non-neoplastic patients had below-expected tissue-blood divergence, while all gliomas exceeded expectation. Only very few CDR3 sequences appeared in both tissue and blood.

Amplification of TCR alpha and beta CDR3 regions from RNA used iRepertoire nested multiplex PCR. Tissue mRNA or PBMC total RNA, 100-400 ng, went into one-step reverse transcription and amplification. TCRdb processed the multiplex PCR reads anew with MiXCR; each CDR3 protein has one entry. Of about 89,000 distinct CDR3 sequences in the sample, less than 30% are singletons; the top ten hold over 5%. This clonotype was detected ten times or more. What it recognizes is unknown. The specimen was glioma tissue, nonneoplastic brain tissue, or PBMCs (not recorded which). The clonotype was recovered from a human donor with low-grade glioma or glioblastoma, undergoing nonglioma brain surgery, or in good health (not recorded which).

CDR3 DNA: TGTGCCAGCGGGACTAGCGGATCCTACGAGCAGTACTTC. This sequence encodes CASGTSGSYEQYF. The rearrangement links TRBV6-1 to TRBJ2-7, with TRBD2 matching 11 bases. The CDR3 consists of 13 residues. Germline V gives CDR1 MNHNS, CDR2 SASEGT. With 8 bases clipped from V and 1 base from J, the junction kept 1 base outside the gene matches.